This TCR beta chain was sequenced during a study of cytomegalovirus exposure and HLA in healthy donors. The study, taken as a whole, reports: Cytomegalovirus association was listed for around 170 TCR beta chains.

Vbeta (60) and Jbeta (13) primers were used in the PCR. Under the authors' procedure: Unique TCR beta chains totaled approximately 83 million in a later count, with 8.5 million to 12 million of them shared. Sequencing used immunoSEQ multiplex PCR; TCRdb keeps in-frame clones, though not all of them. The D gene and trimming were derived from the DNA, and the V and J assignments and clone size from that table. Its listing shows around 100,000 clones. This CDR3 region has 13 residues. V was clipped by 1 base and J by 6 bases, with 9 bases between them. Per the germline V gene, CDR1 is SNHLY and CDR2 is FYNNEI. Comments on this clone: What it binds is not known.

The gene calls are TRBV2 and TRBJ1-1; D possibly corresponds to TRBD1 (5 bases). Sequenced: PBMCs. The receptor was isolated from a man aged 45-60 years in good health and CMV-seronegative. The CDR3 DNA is TGTGCCAGCAGTGAAGGGGGCTGGGCTGAAGCTTTCTTT. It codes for CASSEGGWAEAFF.